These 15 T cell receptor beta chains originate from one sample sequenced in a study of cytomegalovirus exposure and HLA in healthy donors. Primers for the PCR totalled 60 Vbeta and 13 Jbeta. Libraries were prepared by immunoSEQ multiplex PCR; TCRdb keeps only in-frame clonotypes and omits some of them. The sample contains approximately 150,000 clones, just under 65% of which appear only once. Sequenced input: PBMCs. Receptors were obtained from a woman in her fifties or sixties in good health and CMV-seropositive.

CDR3 in amino acids: CASSDDRNYGYTF. DNA for the CDR3: TGTGCCAGCAGCGACGACAGGAACTATGGCTACACCTTC. J is TRBJ1-2 and V is TRBV21-1; TRBD1, as called in the table, went unchecked against the DNA. TRBV21-1 is a pseudogene. The CDR3 loop spans 13 amino acids.

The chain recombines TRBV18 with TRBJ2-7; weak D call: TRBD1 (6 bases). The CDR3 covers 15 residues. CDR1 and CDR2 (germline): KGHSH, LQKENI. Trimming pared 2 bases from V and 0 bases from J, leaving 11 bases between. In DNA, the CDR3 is TGTGCCAGCTCACCATCTACAGGGCGCTCCTACGAGCAGTACTTC. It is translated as CASSPSTGRSYEQYF.

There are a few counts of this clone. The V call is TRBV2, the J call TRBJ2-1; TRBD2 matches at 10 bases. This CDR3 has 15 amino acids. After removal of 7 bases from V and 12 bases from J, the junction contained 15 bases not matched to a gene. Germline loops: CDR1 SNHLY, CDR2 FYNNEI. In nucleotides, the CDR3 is TGTGCCAGCACTCCTGGACTAGCGGAGAAAGGGGGGCAGTTCTTC. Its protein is CASTPGLAEKGGQFF. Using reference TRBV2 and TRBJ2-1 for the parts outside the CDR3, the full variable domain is EPEVTQTPSHQVTQMGQEVILRCVPISNHLYFYWYRQILGQKVEFLVSFYNNEISEKSEIFDDQFSVERPDGSNFTLKIRSTKLEDSAMYFCASTPGLAEKGGQFFGPGTRLTVL.

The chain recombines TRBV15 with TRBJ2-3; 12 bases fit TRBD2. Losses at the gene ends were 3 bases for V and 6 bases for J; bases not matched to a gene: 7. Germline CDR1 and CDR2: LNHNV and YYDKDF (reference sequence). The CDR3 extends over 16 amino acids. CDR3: CATSSRLAGDSDTQYF. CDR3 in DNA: TGTGCCACCAGCAGCAGACTAGCGGGAGATTCTGATACGCAGTATTTT.

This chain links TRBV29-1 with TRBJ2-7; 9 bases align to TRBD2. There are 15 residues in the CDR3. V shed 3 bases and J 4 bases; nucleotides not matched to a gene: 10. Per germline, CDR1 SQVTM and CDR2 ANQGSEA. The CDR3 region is CSVDLLASGTYEQYF. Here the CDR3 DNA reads TGCAGCGTTGACCTTTTGGCTAGCGGGACTTACGAGCAGTACTTC.

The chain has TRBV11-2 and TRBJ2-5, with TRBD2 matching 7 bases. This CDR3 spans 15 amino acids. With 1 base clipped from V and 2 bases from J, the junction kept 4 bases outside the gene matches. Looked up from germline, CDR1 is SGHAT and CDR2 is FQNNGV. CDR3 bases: TGTGCCAGCAGCTTAGCGGGGACTATACAAGAGACCCAGTACTTC. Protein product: CASSLAGTIQETQYF.

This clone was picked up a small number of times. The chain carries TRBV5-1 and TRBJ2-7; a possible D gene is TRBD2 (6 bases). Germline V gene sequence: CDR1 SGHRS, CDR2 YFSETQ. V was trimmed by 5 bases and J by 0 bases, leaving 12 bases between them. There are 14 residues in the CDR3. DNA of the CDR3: TGCGCCAGCAGTTCGGACGGGAGCTCCTACGAGCAGTACTTC. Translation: CASSSDGSSYEQYF. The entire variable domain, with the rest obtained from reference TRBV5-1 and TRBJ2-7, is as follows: KAGVTQTPRYLIKTRGQQVTLSCSPISGHRSVSWYQQTPGQGLQFLFEYFSETQRNKGNFPGRFSGRQFSNSRSEMNVSTLELGDSALYLCASSSDGSSYEQYFGPGTRLTVT.

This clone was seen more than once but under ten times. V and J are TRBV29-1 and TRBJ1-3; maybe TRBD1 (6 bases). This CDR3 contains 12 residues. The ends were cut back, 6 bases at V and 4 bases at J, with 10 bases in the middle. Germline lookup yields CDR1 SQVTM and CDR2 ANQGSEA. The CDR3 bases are TGCAGCGTCAGGGGACAAGGAAACACCATATATTTT. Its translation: CSVRGQGNTIYF.

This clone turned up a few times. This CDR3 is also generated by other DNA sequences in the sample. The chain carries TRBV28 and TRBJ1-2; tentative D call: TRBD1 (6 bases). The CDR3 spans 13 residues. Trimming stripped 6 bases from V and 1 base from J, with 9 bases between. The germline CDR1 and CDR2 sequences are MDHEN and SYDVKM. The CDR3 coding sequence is TGTGCCAGCAGCATACAGGGTAACTATGGCTACACCTTC. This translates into CASSIQGNYGYTF.

In nucleotides, the CDR3 is TGTGCCAGCACCTTCTTTGGGGGCGCGGGAAACACCATATATTTT. It yields the protein CASTFFGGAGNTIYF. This chain links TRBV7-2 with TRBJ1-3; TRBD1 is a possible D gene (6 bases). With 7 bases removed from V and 4 bases from J, the gap between germline ends came to 17 bases. The CDR3 runs 15 residues. The V gene's germline CDR1 is SGHTA and CDR2 FQGNSA. Looking up the rest from reference TRBV7-2 and TRBJ1-3 gives the full variable domain: GAGVSQSPSNKVTEKGKDVELRCDPISGHTALYWYRQSLGQGLEFLIYFQGNSAPDKSGLPSDRFSAERTGGSVSTLTIQRTQQEDSAVYLCASTFFGGAGNTIYFGEGSWLTVV.

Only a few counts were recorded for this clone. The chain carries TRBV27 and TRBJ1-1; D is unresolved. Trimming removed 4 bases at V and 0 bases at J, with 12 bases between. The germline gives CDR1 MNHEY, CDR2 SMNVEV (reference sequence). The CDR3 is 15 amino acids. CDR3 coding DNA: TGTGCCAGCAGTTCCACACAGCAACTGAACACTGAAGCTTTCTTT. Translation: CASSSTQQLNTEAFF.

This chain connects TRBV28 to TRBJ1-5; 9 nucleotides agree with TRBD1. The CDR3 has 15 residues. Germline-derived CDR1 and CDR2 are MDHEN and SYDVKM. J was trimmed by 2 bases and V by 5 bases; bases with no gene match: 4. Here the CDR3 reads CASSGQGLGNQPQHF. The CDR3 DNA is TGTGCCAGCAGTGGACAGGGGTTGGGCAATCAGCCCCAGCATTTT.

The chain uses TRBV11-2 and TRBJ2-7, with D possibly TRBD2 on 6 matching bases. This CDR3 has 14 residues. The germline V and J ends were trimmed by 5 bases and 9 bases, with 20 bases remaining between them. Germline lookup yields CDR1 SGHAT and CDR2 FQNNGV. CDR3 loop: CASSPRSGYSGQYF. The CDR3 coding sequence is TGTGCCAGCAGCCCAAGAAGCGGGTATTCGGGGCAGTACTTC.

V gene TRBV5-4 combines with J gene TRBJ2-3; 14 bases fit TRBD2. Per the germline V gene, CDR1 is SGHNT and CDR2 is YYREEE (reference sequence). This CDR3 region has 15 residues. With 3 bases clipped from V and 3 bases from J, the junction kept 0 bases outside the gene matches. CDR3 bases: TGTGCCAGCAGCTGGACTAGCGGGAGGACAGATACGCAGTATTTT. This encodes CASSWTSGRTDTQYF.

The CDR3 loop reads CASSFNGGRADETQYF. The CDR3 coding sequence is TGTGCCAGCAGCTTTAATGGCGGGAGGGCCGATGAGACCCAGTACTTC. The chain has TRBV7-8 and TRBJ2-5, with TRBD2 matching over 9 bases. The V gene's germline CDR1 is SGHVS and CDR2 FQNEAQ. CDR3 size: 16 residues. V lost 3 bases and J lost 5; bases outside the gene matches: 10.